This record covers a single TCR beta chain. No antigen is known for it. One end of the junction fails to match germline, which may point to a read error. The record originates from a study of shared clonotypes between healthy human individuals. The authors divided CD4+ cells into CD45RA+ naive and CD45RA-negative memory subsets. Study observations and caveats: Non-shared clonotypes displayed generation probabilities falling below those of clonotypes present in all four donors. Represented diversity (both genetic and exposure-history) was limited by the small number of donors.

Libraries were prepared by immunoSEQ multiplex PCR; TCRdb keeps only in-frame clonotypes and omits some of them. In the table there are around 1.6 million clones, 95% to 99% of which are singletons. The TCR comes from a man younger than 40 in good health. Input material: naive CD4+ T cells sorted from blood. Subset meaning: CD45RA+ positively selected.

CDR3 DNA sequence: TGTGCCAGCAGTCGCTGGGACAGCATTACCAAAAGCATTCAGTACTTC. Its protein is CASSRWDSITKSIQYF. J is TRBJ2-4 and V is TRBV28; TRBD1 matches at 7 bases. The CDR3 has 16 amino acids. The germline V gene has CDR1 MDHEN and CDR2 SYDVKM.